This T cell receptor (beta chain) was profiled in a study of blood T cell repertoires in COVID-19. Germline CDR1 LGHDT, CDR2 YNNKEL (reference sequence). Trimming at V came to 0 bases and at J to 8 bases, leaving 3 bases not matched to a gene. The CDR3 runs to 14 residues. Per the study methods: Amplification of reference gene primers was used by the study to estimate nucleated cell counts. Only in-frame clones appear in the TCRdb table, and some are missing; sequencing was by immunoSEQ multiplex PCR. V, J and clone size were drawn from that table, and D and trimming were deduced from the DNA. The repertoire has roughly 300,000 clones, about 90% of them found once; the top ten carry 6.5% to 9.5%.

The sequence was collected from a woman aged 45-65 years who had recovered from COVID-19. The sample consisted of peripheral blood. The chain employs TRBV3-1 (or the pseudogene TRBV3-2) and TRBJ1-1; 10 positions agree with TRBD1. The chain's CDR3 is CASSQEDRGREAFF. The CDR3 DNA reads TGTGCCAGCAGCCAAGAAGACAGGGGGCGGGAAGCTTTCTTT.